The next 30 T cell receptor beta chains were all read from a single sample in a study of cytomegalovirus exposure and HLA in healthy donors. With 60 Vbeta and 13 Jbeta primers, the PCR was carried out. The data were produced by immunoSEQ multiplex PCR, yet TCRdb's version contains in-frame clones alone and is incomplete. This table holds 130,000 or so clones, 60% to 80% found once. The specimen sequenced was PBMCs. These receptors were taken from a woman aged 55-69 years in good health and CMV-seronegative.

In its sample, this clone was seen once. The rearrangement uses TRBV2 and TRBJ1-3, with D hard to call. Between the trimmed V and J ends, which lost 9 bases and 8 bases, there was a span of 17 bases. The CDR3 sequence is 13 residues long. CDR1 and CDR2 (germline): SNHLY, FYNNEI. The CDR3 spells CASSPGSAYTIYF. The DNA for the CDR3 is TGTGCCAGTAGTCCGGGGAGCGCATACACCATATATTTT. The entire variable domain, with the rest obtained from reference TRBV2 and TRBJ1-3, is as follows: EPEVTQTPSHQVTQMGQEVILRCVPISNHLYFYWYRQILGQKVEFLVSFYNNEISEKSEIFDDQFSVERPDGSNFTLKIRSTKLEDSAMYFCASSPGSAYTIYFGEGSWLTVV.

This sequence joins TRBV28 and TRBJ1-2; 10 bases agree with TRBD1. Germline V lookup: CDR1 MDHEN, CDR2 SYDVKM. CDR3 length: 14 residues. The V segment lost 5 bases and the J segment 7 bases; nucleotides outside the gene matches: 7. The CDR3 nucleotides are TGTGCCAGCAGTACGACAGGGGGCTCTCTTGGCTACACCTTC. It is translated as CASSTTGGSLGYTF.

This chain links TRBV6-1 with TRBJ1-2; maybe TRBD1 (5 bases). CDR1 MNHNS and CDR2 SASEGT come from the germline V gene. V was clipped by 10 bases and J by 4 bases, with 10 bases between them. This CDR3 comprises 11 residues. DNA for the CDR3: TGTGCCAATCCGACAGCCTATGGCTACACCTTC. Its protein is CANPTAYGYTF.

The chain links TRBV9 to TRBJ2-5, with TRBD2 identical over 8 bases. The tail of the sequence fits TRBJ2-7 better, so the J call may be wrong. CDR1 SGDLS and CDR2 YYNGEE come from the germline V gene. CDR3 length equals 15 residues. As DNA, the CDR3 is TGTGCCAGCAGCGTAGGGGGCGGGAGGTCCCACGAGCAGTACTTC. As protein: CASSVGGGRSHEQYF.

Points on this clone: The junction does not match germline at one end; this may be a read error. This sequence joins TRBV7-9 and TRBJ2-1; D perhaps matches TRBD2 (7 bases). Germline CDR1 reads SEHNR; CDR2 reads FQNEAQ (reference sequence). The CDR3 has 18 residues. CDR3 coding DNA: TGTTCCAGCAGCTGGGCCAAACTAGGGGGGGCCCTCCTCAATGAGCAGTTCTTC. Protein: CSSSWAKLGGALLNEQFF.

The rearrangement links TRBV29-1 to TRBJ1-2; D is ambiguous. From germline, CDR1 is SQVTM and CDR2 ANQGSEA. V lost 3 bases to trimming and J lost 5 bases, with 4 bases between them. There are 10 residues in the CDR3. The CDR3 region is CSVDSYGYTF. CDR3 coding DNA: TGCAGCGTTGATTCGTATGGCTACACCTTC.

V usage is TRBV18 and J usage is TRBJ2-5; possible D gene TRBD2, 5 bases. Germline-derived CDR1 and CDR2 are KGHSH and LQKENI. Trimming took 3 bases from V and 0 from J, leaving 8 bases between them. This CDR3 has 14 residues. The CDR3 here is CASSPRRDQETQYF. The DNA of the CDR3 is TGTGCCAGCTCACCGAGGCGGGACCAAGAGACCCAGTACTTC.

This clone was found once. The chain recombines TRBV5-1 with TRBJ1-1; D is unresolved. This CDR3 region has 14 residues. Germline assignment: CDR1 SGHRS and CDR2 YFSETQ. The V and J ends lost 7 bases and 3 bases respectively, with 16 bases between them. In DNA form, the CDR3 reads TGCGCCAGCGGACCGCAGAGAGCGGACACTGAAGCTTTCTTT. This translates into CASGPQRADTEAFF.

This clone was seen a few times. CDR3 loop: CASSHGQGPSYEQYF. The CDR3 DNA sequence: TGCGCCAGCAGCCACGGACAGGGCCCATCCTACGAGCAGTACTTC. The chain has TRBV4-1 and TRBJ2-7, with 8 nucleotides matching TRBD1. CDR3 length equals 15 residues. Germline lookup yields CDR1 MGHRA and CDR2 YSYEKL. J gave up 1 base and V 3 bases, and 5 bases lay outside the gene matches.

The CDR3 coding sequence is TGTGCCAGCAGTTCGAGACCCCGGGACTGGAATCAGCCCCAGCATTTT. Amino acids: CASSSRPRDWNQPQHF. This sequence joins TRBV27 and TRBJ1-5; D is perhaps TRBD1 (5 bases). CDR3 length equals 16 residues. Germline values: CDR1 MNHEY, CDR2 SMNVEV (reference sequence). The V gene lost 4 bases and the J gene lost 4 bases, with 17 bases spanning the gap.

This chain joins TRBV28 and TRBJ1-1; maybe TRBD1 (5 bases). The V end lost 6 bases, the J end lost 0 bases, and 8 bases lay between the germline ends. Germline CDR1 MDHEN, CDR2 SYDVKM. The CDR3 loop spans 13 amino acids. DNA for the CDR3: TGTGCCAGCAGGCGGGGCCTGAACACTGAAGCTTTCTTT. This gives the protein CASRRGLNTEAFF.

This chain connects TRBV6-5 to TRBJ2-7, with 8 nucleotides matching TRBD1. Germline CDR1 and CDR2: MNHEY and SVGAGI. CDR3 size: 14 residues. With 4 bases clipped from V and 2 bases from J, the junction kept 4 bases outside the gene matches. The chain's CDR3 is CASSFTGGPYEQYF. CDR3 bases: TGTGCCAGCAGTTTCACAGGGGGACCCTACGAGCAGTACTTC.

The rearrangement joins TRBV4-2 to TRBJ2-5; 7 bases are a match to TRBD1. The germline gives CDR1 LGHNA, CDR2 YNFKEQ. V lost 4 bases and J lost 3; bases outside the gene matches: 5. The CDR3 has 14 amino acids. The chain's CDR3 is CASSLPGQKETQYF. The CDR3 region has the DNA TGTGCCAGCAGCCTCCCGGGACAGAAAGAGACCCAGTACTTC.

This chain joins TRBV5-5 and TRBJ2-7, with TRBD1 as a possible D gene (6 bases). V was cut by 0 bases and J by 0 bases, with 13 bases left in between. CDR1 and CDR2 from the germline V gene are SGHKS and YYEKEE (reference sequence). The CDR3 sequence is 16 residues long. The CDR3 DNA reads TGTGCCAGCAGCTTGGAGACCGGGACAAGCTCCTACGAGCAGTACTTC. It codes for CASSLETGTSSYEQYF.

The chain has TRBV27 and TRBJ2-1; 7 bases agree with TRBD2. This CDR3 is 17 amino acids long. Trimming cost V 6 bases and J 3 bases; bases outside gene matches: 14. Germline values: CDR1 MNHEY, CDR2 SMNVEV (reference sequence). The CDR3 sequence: CASRSPWGGRVYNEQFF. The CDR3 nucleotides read TGTGCCAGCAGATCGCCTTGGGGGGGAAGGGTCTACAATGAGCAGTTCTTC.

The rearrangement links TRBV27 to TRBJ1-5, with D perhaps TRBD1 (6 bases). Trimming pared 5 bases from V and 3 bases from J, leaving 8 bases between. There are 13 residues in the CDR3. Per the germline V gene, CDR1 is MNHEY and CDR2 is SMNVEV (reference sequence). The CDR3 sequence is CASSRQVNQPQHF. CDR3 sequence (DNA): TGTGCCAGCAGTCGACAGGTCAATCAGCCCCAGCATTTT.

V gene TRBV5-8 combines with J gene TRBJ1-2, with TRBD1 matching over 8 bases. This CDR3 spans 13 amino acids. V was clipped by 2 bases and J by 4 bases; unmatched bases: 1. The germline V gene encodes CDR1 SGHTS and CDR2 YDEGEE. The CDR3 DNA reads TGTGCCAGCAGCTTAGACAGGGGCTATGGCTACACCTTC. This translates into CASSLDRGYGYTF.

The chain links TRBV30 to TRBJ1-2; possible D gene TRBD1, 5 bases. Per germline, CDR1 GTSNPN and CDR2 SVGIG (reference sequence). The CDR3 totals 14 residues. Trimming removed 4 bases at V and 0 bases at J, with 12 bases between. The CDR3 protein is CAWTQGGANYGYTF. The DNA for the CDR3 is TGTGCCTGGACTCAGGGCGGAGCTAACTATGGCTACACCTTC.

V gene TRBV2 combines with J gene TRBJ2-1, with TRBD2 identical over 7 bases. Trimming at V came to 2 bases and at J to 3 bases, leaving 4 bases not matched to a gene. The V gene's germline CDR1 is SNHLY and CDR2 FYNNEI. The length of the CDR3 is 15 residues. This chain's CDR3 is CASSETSANYNEQFF. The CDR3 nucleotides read TGTGCCAGCAGTGAAACTAGCGCAAACTACAATGAGCAGTTCTTC.

The CDR3 reads CASSSLGGLGGDYEQYF. The CDR3 region has the DNA TGTGCCAGCAGCTCCCTTGGGGGGTTGGGGGGGGACTACGAGCAGTACTTC. The gene calls are TRBV5-6 and TRBJ2-7; the match to TRBD2 covers 7 bases. With V trimmed by 3 bases and J by 3 bases, 15 bases remained unmatched. The length of the CDR3 is 17 residues. The germline V gene encodes CDR1 SGHDT and CDR2 YYEEEE.

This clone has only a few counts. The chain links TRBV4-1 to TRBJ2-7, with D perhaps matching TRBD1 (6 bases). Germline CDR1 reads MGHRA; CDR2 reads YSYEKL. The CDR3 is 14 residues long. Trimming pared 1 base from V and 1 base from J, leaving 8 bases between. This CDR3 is CASSQAQGSYEQYF. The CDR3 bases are TGCGCCAGCAGCCAAGCGCAGGGGTCCTACGAGCAGTACTTC.

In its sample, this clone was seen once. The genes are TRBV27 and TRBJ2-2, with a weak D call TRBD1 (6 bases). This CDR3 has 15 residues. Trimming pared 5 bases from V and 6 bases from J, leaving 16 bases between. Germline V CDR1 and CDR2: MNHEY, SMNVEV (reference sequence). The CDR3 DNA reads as TGTGCCAGCAGTCAGGGTTACAGGGAACCCGGGGAGCTGTTTTTT. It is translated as CASSQGYREPGELFF.

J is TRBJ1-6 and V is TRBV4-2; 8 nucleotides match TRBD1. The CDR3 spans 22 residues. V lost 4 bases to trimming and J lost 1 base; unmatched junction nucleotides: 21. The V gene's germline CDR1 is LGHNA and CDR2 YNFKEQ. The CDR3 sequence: CASSPLPQNRDRSLSYNSPLHF. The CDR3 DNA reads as TGTGCCAGCAGCCCTCTCCCCCAAAACCGGGACAGGAGTCTTTCCTATAATTCACCCCTCCACTTT.

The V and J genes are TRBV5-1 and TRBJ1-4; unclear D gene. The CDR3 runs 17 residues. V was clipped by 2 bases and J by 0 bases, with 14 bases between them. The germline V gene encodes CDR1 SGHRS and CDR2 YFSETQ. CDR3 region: CASSFNPRGATNEKLFF. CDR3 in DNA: TGCGCCAGCAGCTTCAATCCGCGGGGAGCAACTAATGAAAAACTGTTTTTT. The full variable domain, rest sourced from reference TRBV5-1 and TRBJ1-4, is KAGVTQTPRYLIKTRGQQVTLSCSPISGHRSVSWYQQTPGQGLQFLFEYFSETQRNKGNFPGRFSGRQFSNSRSEMNVSTLELGDSALYLCASSFNPRGATNEKLFFGSGTQLSVL.

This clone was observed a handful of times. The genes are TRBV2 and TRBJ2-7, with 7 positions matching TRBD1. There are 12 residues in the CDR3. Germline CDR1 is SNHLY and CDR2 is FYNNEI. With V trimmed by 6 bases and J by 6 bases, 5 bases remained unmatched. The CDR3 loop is CASRSTGLEQYF. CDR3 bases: TGTGCCAGCAGATCGACAGGGCTCGAGCAGTACTTC.

The CDR3 coding sequence is TGTGCCACCAACCCGGGACAGCCGAACACTGAAGCTTTCTTT. Translating it yields CATNPGQPNTEAFF. The chain is built from TRBV15 and TRBJ1-1; 7 bases agree with TRBD1. Germline loops: CDR1 LNHNV, CDR2 YYDKDF (reference sequence). Losses at the gene ends were 7 bases for V and 1 base for J; bases not matched to a gene: 6. CDR3 length: 14 residues.

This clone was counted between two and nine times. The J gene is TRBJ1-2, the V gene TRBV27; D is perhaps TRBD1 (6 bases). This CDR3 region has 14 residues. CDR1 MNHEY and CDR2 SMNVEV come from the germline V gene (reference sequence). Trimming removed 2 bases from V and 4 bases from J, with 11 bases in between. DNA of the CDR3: TGTGCCAGCAGTTTAGCCGGACAGCGCTATGGCTACACCTTC. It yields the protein CASSLAGQRYGYTF.

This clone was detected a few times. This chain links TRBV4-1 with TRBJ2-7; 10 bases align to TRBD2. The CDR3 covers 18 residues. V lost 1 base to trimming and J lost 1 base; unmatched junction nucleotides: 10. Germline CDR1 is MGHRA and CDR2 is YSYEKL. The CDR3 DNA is TGCGCCAGCAGCCAAGGCTGGGGAGCGGGAGGGGGGTCCTACGAGCAGTACTTC. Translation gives CASSQGWGAGGGSYEQYF.

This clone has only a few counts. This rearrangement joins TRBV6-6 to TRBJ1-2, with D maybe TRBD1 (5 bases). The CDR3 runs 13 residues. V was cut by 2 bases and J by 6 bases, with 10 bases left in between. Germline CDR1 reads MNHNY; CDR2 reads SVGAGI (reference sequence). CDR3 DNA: TGTGCCAGCAGTTACGGGGGGGGAGATGGCTACACCTTC. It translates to CASSYGGGDGYTF.

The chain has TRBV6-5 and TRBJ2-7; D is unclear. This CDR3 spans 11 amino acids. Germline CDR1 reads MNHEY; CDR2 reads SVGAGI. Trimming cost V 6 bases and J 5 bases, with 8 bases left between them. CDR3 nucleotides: TGTGCCAGCAGGGGCCCCCACGAGCAGTACTTC. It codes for CASRGPHEQYF.